This TCR gamma chain comes out of a study of Vδ1+ human thymocytes. Regarding the study as a whole: Around a fifth of thymic delta-chain sequences were Vdelta2, with few Vdelta3, unlike blood Vdelta1+ controls. Highly polyclonal TRG and TRD repertoires with Gaussian CDR3 length distributions appeared in thymus. Many TRG clonotypes were shared between donors; TRD repertoires were essentially private.

In its sample, this clone was seen a few times. Antigen specificity is unknown. Other nucleotide sequences from this sample produce the same CDR3. The CDR3 sequence is 13 residues long. Germline loops: CDR1 EGSTGY, CDR2 YDSYTSSV. The J segment lost 3 bases and the V segment lost 1 base, leaving 3 bases of the junction unmatched. The sorted cells were CD3+ Vdelta1+ Vdelta2- thymocytes from alphabeta-depleted thymus. Vdelta1+ thymocyte sorts reached between roughly 98% and 99.6% purity. RNA was extracted from the cells and then reverse transcribed. CDR3 amplicons came from multiplex PCR with pooled V-gene forward and constant-region reverse primers. TCRdb called clones from the multiplex PCR reads again using CATT. The top ten hold roughly 1.9% of the sample, which has 25,000 to 35,000 gamma-chain clones, about a fifth seen once.

The sequenced material came from Vdelta1+ gamma-delta thymocytes from the thymus. Subset specified: FACS-sorted CD3+ TCRalphabeta- TCRVdelta1+ TCRVdelta2- thymocytes. The rearrangement uses TRGV4 and TRGJ1 or TRGJ2. This sequence originates from a boy less than two years old who had congenital heart surgery. This chain's CDR3 is CATWDGRYYKKLF. The DNA of the CDR3 is TGTGCCACCTGGGATGGCCGTTATTATAAGAAACTCTTT.